This T cell receptor beta chain was obtained from a study of T cell clonality in common variable immunodeficiency. Caucasian heritage predominated among both patients and controls. There are 13 residues in the CDR3. J was trimmed by 5 bases and V by 7 bases; bases with no gene match: 5. Germline V lookup: CDR1 LNHDA, CDR2 SQIVND (reference sequence). Method: immunoSEQ multiplex PCR; TCRdb's copy keeps in-frame clones and lacks some. The repertoire consists of approximately 75,000 clones, none detected only once. Study-level findings and limits: Reportedly, TCR beta sequences from common variable immunodeficiency showed fewer deletions and N-nucleotide insertions.

Ten or more counts support this clone. Its specificity is not known. The CDR3 end is not reached by the read, which stops 3 residues before it; the germline J gene fills it in. Sequenced input: peripheral blood mononuclear cells. The chain joins TRBV19 to TRBJ2-7; TRBD1 agrees at 10 bases. The receptor comes from a person aged 18 to 75 in good health. The chain's CDR3 is CASKGQGLNEQYF. The CDR3 DNA, read in part, is TGTGCCAGTAAGGGACAGGGGTTAAACGAG. The full variable domain, completed using reference TRBV19 and TRBJ2-7, is DGGITQSPKYLFRKEGQNVTLSCEQNLNHDAMYWYRQDPGQGLRLIYYSQIVNDFQKGDIAEGYSVSREKKESFPLTVTSAQKNPTAFYLCASKGQGLNEQYFGPGTRLTVT.